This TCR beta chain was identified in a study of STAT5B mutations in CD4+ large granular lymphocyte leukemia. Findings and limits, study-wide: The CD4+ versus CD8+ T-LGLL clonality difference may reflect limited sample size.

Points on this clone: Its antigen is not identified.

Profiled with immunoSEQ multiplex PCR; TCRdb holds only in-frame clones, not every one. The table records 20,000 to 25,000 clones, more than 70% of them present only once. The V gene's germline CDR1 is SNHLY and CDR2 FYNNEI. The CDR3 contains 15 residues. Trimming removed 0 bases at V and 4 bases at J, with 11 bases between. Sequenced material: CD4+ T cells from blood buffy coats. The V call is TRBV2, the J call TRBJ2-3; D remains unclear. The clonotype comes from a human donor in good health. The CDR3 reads CASSEARLPADTQYF. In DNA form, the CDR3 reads TGTGCCAGCAGTGAAGCGCGGCTGCCGGCAGATACGCAGTATTTT.